This record concerns one T cell receptor (beta chain) sequence. The source of the sample is a study of T cell changes during pregnancy in multiple sclerosis. The trim removed 4 bases at V and 5 bases at J, leaving 4 bases unmatched. Germline CDR1 is LGHNA and CDR2 is YNFKEQ. CDR3 length equals 14 residues. The assay was immunoSEQ multiplex PCR, and TCRdb's table has in-frame clones only and misses some. The profile shows approximately 68,000 clones, just over 90% of them singletons. The gene calls are TRBV4-2 and TRBJ2-5; 10 nucleotides align to TRBD2. This sequence originates from a female donor with multiple sclerosis, enrolled in a pregnancy study. This material consisted of peripheral blood, taken in the second trimester of pregnancy. For the CDR3, the DNA is TGTGCCAGCAGCCGAAGAGCGGGGGGGGAGACCCAGTACTTC. Protein product: CASSRRAGGETQYF.